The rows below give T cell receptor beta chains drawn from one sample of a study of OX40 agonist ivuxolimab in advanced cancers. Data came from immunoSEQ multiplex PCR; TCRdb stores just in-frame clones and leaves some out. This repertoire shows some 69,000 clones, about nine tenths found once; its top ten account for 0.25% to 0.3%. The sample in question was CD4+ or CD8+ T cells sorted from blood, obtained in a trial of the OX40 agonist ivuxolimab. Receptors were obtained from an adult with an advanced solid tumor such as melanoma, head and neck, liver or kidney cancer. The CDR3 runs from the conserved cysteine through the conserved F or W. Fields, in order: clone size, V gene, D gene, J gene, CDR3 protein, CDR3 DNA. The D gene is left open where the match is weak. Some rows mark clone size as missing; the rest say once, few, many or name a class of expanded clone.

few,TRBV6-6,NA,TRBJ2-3,CASRYTDTQYF,TGTGCCAGCAGATACACAGATACGCAGTATTTT
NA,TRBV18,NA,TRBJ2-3,CASSPPGGGLTDTQYF,TGTGCCAGCTCACCACCGGGGGGAGGACTAACAGATACGCAGTATTTT
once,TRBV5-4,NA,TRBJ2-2,CASTLLGENTGELFF,TGTGCCAGCACTCTGTTAGGGGAAAACACCGGGGAGCTGTTTTTT
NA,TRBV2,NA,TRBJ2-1,CASSDIARVSYNEQFF,TGTGCCAGCAGTGACATTGCTCGGGTGTCCTACAATGAGCAGTTCTTC
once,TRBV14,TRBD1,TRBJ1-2,CASSYNRQGVYGYTF,TGTGCCAGCAGCTACAATAGACAGGGGGTCTATGGCTACACCTTC
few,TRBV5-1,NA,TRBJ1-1,CASSLDRVGAFF,TGCGCCAGCAGCTTGGACAGGGTTGGAGCTTTCTTT
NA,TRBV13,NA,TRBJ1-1,CASSPRTDHTEAFF,TGTGCCAGCAGCCCTCGGACAGACCACACTGAAGCTTTCTTT
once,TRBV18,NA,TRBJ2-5,CASSPVQIETQYF,TGTGCCAGCTCACCCGTCCAAATTGAGACCCAGTACTTC
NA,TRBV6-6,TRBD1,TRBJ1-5,CASSLQGNSNQPQHF,TGTGCCAGCAGTTTACAGGGGAATAGCAATCAGCCCCAGCATTTT
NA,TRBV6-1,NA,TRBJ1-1,CASSEGFGNTGTEAFF,TGTGCCAGCAGTGAAGGATTCGGGAATACTGGCACTGAAGCTTTCTTT
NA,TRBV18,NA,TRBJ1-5,CASSPTDNQPQHF,TGTGCCAGCTCACCGACAGACAATCAGCCCCAGCATTTT
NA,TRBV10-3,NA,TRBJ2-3,CAIRGGGGRTDTQYF,TGTGCCATCAGAGGAGGAGGGGGGCGCACAGATACGCAGTATTTT
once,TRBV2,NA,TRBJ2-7,CASSDHLSYEQYF,TGTGCCAGCAGTGACCATCTATCCTACGAGCAGTACTTC
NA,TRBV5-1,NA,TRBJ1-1,CASGRGTTTEAFF,TGCGCCAGCGGCAGGGGTACTACCACTGAAGCTTTCTTT
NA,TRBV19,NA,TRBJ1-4,CASSRNRDTVNEKLFF,TGTGCCAGTAGCCGAAACCGGGACACCGTTAATGAAAAACTGTTTTTT
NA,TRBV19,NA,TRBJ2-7,CASSIGSSYEQYF,TGTGCCAGTAGTATTGGCAGCTCCTACGAGCAGTACTTC
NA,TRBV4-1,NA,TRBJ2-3,CASSSGRLGENTDTQYF,TGCGCCAGCAGCTCGGGTAGGCTAGGCGAAAACACAGATACGCAGTATTTT
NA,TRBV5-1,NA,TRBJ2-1,CASSLAGQPYNEQFF,TGCGCCAGCAGCTTGGCAGGGCAGCCCTACAATGAGCAGTTCTTC
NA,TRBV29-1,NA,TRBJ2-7,CSAEGVMYEQYF,TGCAGCGCAGAGGGGGTTATGTACGAGCAGTACTTC
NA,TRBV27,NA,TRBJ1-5,CASSALQRGVNSNQPQHF,TGTGCCAGCAGTGCACTACAACGGGGGGTAAATAGCAATCAGCCCCAGCATTTT
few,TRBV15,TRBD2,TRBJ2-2,CATSDGASGTTGELFF,TGTGCCACCAGCGATGGGGCTAGCGGGACCACCGGGGAGCTGTTTTTT
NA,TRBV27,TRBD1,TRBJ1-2,CASSLSGTGGYGYTF,TGTGCCAGCAGTTTATCCGGGACAGGGGGGTATGGCTACACCTTC
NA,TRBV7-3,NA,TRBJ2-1,CASSSVLSSYNEQFF,TGTGCCAGCAGCTCGGTCCTTAGCTCCTACAATGAGCAGTTCTTC
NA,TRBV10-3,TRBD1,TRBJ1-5,CAIGRDRGREPQHF,TGTGCCATCGGCCGAGACAGGGGGAGAGAGCCCCAGCATTTT
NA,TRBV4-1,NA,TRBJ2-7,CASSQDLREQYF,TGCGCCAGCAGCCAAGATTTACGCGAGCAGTACTTC
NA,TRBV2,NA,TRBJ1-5,CASSDQGGYNQPQHF,TGTGCCAGCAGTGATCAGGGCGGATACAATCAGCCCCAGCATTTT
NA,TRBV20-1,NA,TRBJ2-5,CSAFNQETQYF,TGCAGTGCTTTCAACCAAGAGACCCAGTACTTC
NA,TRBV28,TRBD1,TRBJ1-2,CASSFRDRGRDGYTF,TGTGCCAGCAGTTTCCGGGACAGGGGGCGAGATGGCTACACCTTC
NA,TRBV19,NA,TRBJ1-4,CASSIEGRRPEKLFF,TGTGCCAGTAGTATAGAGGGACGGCGCCCTGAAAAACTGTTTTTT
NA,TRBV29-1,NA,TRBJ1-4,CSAGTGRGLFF,TGCAGCGCCGGAACAGGGAGAGGACTGTTTTTT
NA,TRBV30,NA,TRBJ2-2,CAWSVQGLTGELFF,TGTGCCTGGAGTGTACAGGGTCTCACCGGGGAGCTGTTTTTT
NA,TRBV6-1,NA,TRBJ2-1,CATANSEGQSQFF,TGTGCCACAGCCAATTCAGAGGGCCAGTCCCAGTTCTTC
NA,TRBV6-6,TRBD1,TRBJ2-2,CASSTTGGWGGELFF,TGTGCCAGCAGCACGACAGGGGGCTGGGGCGGGGAGCTGTTTTTT